What follows are 8 T cell receptor beta chains derived from one specimen sequenced in a study of beta chain features in type 1 diabetes. The investigators reverse transcribed all of the isolated RNA, so they sequenced expressed TCRB transcripts. Data came from immunoSEQ multiplex PCR; TCRdb stores just in-frame clones and leaves some out. The table records 620,000 or so clones, about 16% of them present only once. Material for sequencing was naive CD4+ T cells from blood. The receptors here all came from a man aged 18-30 years in good health.

V usage is TRBV18 and J usage is TRBJ2-1, with TRBD2 matching 7 bases. CDR1 is KGHSH, CDR2 LQKENI, per germline. The V segment lost 3 bases and the J segment 5 bases; nucleotides outside the gene matches: 13. There are 17 residues in the CDR3. The CDR3 here is CASSPPLGAGRNNEQFF. In DNA, the CDR3 is TGTGCCAGCTCACCCCCTCTTGGAGCGGGGAGAAACAATGAGCAGTTCTTC.

The gene calls are TRBV10-3 and TRBJ2-1, with D possibly matching TRBD2 (5 bases). Germline values: CDR1 ENHRY, CDR2 SYGVKD. The V end lost 0 bases, the J end lost 8 bases, and 14 bases lay between the germline ends. The CDR3 spans 15 residues. CDR3 bases: TGTGCCATCAGTGAGTCGGCTGGCCCGGGGTATGAGCAGTTCTTC. It encodes CAISESAGPGYEQFF.

This clone came up a few times. The genes are TRBV10-3 and TRBJ1-2; D remains unclear. CDR1 and CDR2 (germline): ENHRY, SYGVKD. Deletions cut 4 bases from V and 2 bases from J, with 8 bases between. This CDR3 is 13 amino acids long. This CDR3 reads CAISGSRNYGYTF. The CDR3 DNA sequence: TGTGCCATCAGTGGGTCCAGGAACTATGGCTACACCTTC.

The table lists this clone with a few counts. V and J are TRBV4-3 and TRBJ1-2; D is ambiguous. Germline CDR1 is LGHNA and CDR2 is YSLEER. The CDR3 covers 15 residues. The ends were cut back, 0 bases at V and 6 bases at J, with 14 bases in the middle. Written as DNA, the CDR3 is TGCGCCAGCAGCCAAGATGAGACTCTGGGCGATGGCTACACCTTC. Its protein is CASSQDETLGDGYTF.

This chain uses TRBV9 with TRBJ2-7, with a weak D call TRBD2 (5 bases). V was cut by 0 bases and J by 0 bases, with 10 bases left in between. The germline CDR1 and CDR2 sequences are SGDLS and YYNGEE. This CDR3 contains 15 residues. The CDR3: CASSVDPGSSYEQYF. The CDR3 DNA sequence: TGTGCCAGCAGCGTAGACCCGGGATCCTCCTACGAGCAGTACTTC.

Only a few counts were recorded for this clone. The V and J genes are TRBV5-4 and TRBJ2-7; TRBD1 aligns across 7 bases. Germline-derived CDR1 and CDR2 are SGHNT and YYREEE (reference sequence). The CDR3 has 14 residues. V was clipped by 4 bases and J by 3 bases; unmatched bases: 7. The CDR3 nucleotides read TGTGCCAGCAGCCTCCTCCGGGACAGCTACGAGCAGTACTTC. It yields the protein CASSLLRDSYEQYF. Together with reference TRBV5-4 and TRBJ2-7, the CDR3 gives the full variable domain: ETGVTQSPTHLIKTRGQQVTLRCSSQSGHNTVSWYQQALGQGPQFIFQYYREEENGRGNFPPRFSGLQFPNYSSELNVNALELDDSALYLCASSLLRDSYEQYFGPGTRLTVT.

This rearrangement joins TRBV12-5 to TRBJ1-2, with a weak D call TRBD1 (6 bases). Trimming took off 6 bases at V and 4 bases at J, with 15 bases between the two ends. The germline CDR1 and CDR2 sequences are LGHNT and FRNRAP. The CDR3 consists of 14 residues. In DNA form, the CDR3 reads TGTGCTAGTGGGCCGTCCGGGGGCGGCTATGGCTACACCTTC. Its translation: CASGPSGGGYGYTF.

This clone has just a few counts. The chain carries TRBV7-2 and TRBJ1-4, with D possibly TRBD1 on 5 matching bases. There are 15 residues in the CDR3. Germline V lookup: CDR1 SGHTA, CDR2 FQGNSA. The ends were cut back, 4 bases at V and 7 bases at J, with 16 bases in the middle. The CDR3 protein is CASSSQGVGSEKLFF. CDR3 in DNA: TGTGCCAGCAGCTCCCAGGGAGTCGGGTCTGAAAAACTGTTTTTT. Full variable domain (remainder filled in from reference TRBV7-2 and TRBJ1-4): GAGVSQSPSNKVTEKGKDVELRCDPISGHTALYWYRQSLGQGLEFLIYFQGNSAPDKSGLPSDRFSAERTGGSVSTLTIQRTQQEDSAVYLCASSSQGVGSEKLFFGSGTQLSVL.